The source of this T cell receptor (beta chain) is a study of regulatory T cells in long-lasting Graves disease listed by TCRdb under 2021. Some background on the complete study: Antithyroid drugs had been taken for less than 3 months by newly diagnosed Graves' disease patients. Patients with persistent Graves' disease were compared with patients with newly diagnosed Graves' disease using TCR sequencing and RNA sequencing of peripheral blood. The study took place in China and was registered as a clinical trial. A total of roughly 35 samples were covered by TCR sequencing, comprising approximately 13 persistent and roughly 20 newly diagnosed Graves' disease patients.

The CDR1 and CDR2 encoded by the germline V gene are SGHDT and YYEEEE. The CDR3 contains 14 residues, cysteine and phenylalanine counted. Left in the record is the CDR3 DNA by itself, 42 bases read in frame from the first base. V is pared back by 0 bases and J by 7 bases, with 14 bases lying between the germline termini. The meaning of the sample's time point label: newly diagnosed GD, antithyroid drugs for less than 3 months. For both TCR sequencing and RNA sequencing, RNA was extracted from PBMCs in TRIzol. Graves' disease was diagnosed according to American Thyroid Association guidelines. Patients for the study were recruited at an endocrinology department in Xi'an, China. Each patient gave approximately 10 milliliters of peripheral blood, collected in an EDTA anticoagulant tube. Ficoll Paque Plus density gradient separation was used to isolate PBMCs, and no further T cell sorting was performed. An Agilent 2100 Bioanalyzer and agarose gel were used to check RNA quality, while a NanoDrop 2000 measured RNA concentration.

Study-level results and caveats: Compared with newly diagnosed patients, patients with persistent Graves' disease had lower TCR Shannon entropy and fewer highly expanded clones, which suggests clonal expansion. More public clonotypes were shared among persistent patients (2,741) than among newly diagnosed patients (over 900). The small sample size was acknowledged by the authors as a limitation that may reduce accuracy. Only the TCR beta chain was sequenced and analyzed. Peripheral blood alone was examined, since thyroid tissue, which constituted the primary lesion, could not be accessed. Preferential use of TRBV28, TRBJ1-2 and TRBJ2-5 was observed in persistent disease, whereas TRBV20-1 and TRBJ2-1 were favored in newly diagnosed disease.

This clonotype was counted between two and nine times. Its antigen has not been determined. One base away there is no much larger clone; base qualities are not given. The library was obtained by multiplex PCR. TCRdb records Illumina HiSeq 4000 as the sequencer. CDR3 regions were amplified by Arm-PCR with iRepertoire HTBI primers to construct TCR beta libraries. Before sequencing, the PCR products went through gel purification. On the study's bioinformatics: Across samples, approximately 68 TRBV and 13 to 15 TRBJ segments were identified and used for gene usage analysis of CDR3 amino acid clonotypes. COPE and FqMerger were used to merge the filtered high-quality paired reads into contigs. BLAST was used to align contigs to IMGT TRBV, TRBD and TRBJ reference genes, with CDR3 defined following IMGT. Any clonotype with a frequency above 0.1% was counted as a highly expanded clone. Shannon entropy was used to measure repertoire diversity, and the Gini coefficient was used to measure V-J evenness. A clonotype found in more than one individual was treated as public. In-frame beta chains were kept once TCRdb had trimmed the public reads at Q25 with fastp and called clones with MiXCR. Every entry covers one CDR3 protein and lists the most common genes and DNA from its rows. The V and J calls and clone size are TCRdb's, not the authors'. The sample table lists about 560,000 distinct CDR3 sequences, about 16% of them with a count of one. The top ten clonotypes cover about 12% of the sample.

These records were also assigned to another study, of T cells in Graves' hyperthyroidism and ophthalmopathy. The other study reports the following: Graves' hyperthyroidism was defined as stable when no progression to ophthalmopathy occurred over 18 months of follow-up. Hyperthyroidism patients were aged 18 to 65 years and newly diagnosed, with disease duration of less than 2 months. Patients with uncontrolled infections, other autoimmune diseases, pregnancy or lactation were excluded. Clinical symptoms, serum thyroxine and TRAb, thyroid ultrasound, and orbital computed tomography formed the basis for the diagnoses. The first round of RT-PCR for the TCR CDR3 was performed with the HTBI primer set and the Qiagen OneStep RT-PCR kit. Blood samples also contained most of the expanded thyroid clonotypes (frequency above 0.001), which suggests that blood repertoires may reflect thyroid immune responses. A 13 V-J signature model separated ophthalmopathy from stable hyperthyroidism, with just over 85% sensitivity and just under 84% specificity in cross-validation and 80%/75% in testing. In validation, the model predicted progression to ophthalmopathy a median of roughly 6.2 months before onset, with approximately 68% sensitivity and nearly 75% specificity. A discovery cohort of about a hundred patients, approximately 45 with Graves' ophthalmopathy and 57 with stable Graves' hyperthyroidism, was used to find distinguishing TCR V-J signatures. Whether ophthalmopathy could be predicted prospectively was tested in an independent validation cohort made up of roughly 20 hyperthyroidism patients plus 17 patients who later progressed to ophthalmopathy. The 100 discovery patients were randomly split 7:3 into training and test sets. In more than 5 Graves' hyperthyroidism patients, the study also compared T-cell repertoires from thyroid tissue with T-cell repertoires from blood. After sampling, hyperthyroidism patients received methimazole starting at 30 mg daily, and ophthalmopathy patients received high-dose intravenous methylprednisolone. Libraries were constructed in a second round of multiplex PCR, after which size selection and purification were performed. The libraries were sequenced on an Illumina HiSeq2000 using paired-end 100 bp reads. Raw data were processed with SOAPnuke, discarding reads with adapters, uncalled bases, mean Phred below 15, or no exact constant-primer or identifier match. COPE v1.2.5 was used to merge high-quality paired reads, and clonotypes were defined as unique nucleotide sequences. MiTCR v1.1 was used to align the clonotypes against IMGT TRBV, TRBD and TRBJ reference segments. Analysis was restricted to V-J combinations with a frequency above 0.0001, which covered roughly 99% of repertoires. The TCS score was defined as F50 (clonal expansion) divided by E x V (chaos), with BLOSUM62-based TCRdist calculated between CDR3 peptides within each V-J. Welch's t-statistics and random forest reduced 500 to 650 V-J features to 10 to 15, which were used in a naive Bayes classifier (R e1071). Sample size was not statistically predetermined, and blinding of investigators to group allocation was not performed. The paper reports TCR Vbeta CDR3 sequencing of fewer than 150 peripheral blood samples: approximately 41 ophthalmopathy, under 80 hyperthyroidism and 17 progressor patients.

The chain employs TRBV5-6 and TRBJ2-7; tentative D gene TRBD2, with 5 bases matching. The receptor comes from a man aged 18-30 years with Graves disease. Donor details come from another sample of the same person, matched by shared clones. The sequenced sample was peripheral blood mononuclear cells (PBMCs), obtained at new diagnosis, from a patient treated with antithyroid drugs. This receptor carries the CDR3 CASSLALDPGEQYF. The nucleotides read TGTGCCAGCAGCTTGGCGTTAGACCCGGGGGAGCAGTACTTC. With the rest looked up from the reference TRBV5-6 and TRBJ2-7 genes rather than sequenced, the full variable domain is DAGVTQSPTHLIKTRGQQVTLRCSPKSGHDTVSWYQQALGQGPQFIFQYYEEEERQRGNFPDRFSGHQFPNYSSELNVNALLLGDSALYLCASSLALDPGEQYFGPGTRLTVT.